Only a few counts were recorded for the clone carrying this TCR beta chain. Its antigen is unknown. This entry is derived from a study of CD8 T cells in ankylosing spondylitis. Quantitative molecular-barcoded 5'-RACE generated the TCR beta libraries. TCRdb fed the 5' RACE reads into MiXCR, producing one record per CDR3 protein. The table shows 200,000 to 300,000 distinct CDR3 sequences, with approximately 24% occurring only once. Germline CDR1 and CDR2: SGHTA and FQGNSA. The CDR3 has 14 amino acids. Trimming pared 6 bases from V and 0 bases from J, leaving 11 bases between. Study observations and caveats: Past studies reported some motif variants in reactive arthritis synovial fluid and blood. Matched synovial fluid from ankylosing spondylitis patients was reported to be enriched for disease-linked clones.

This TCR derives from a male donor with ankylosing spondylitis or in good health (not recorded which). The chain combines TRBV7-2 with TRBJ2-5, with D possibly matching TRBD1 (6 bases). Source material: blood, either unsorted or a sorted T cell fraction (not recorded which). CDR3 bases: TGTGCCAGCAGTCATGGACAGTACCAAGAGACCCAGTACTTC. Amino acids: CASSHGQYQETQYF.